This TCR beta chain was captured by sequencing in a study of blood T cell repertoires in COVID-19. This clone was picked up one time. Germline-derived CDR1 and CDR2 are MDHEN and SYDVKM. The CDR3 totals 14 residues. V lost 3 bases and J 7 bases, leaving 12 bases between the germline ends. In terms of age and location, participants ranged from roughly 18 to 95 years and lived in about 25 US areas. Assay used: immunoSEQ multiplex PCR; TCRdb lists only in-frame clones, some missing. The sample lists some 170,000 clones, about 88% occurring once. The source of this sequence is a human donor with acute COVID-19. The donor label of this sample is uncertain. The rearrangement uses TRBV28 and TRBJ1-4; tentative D call: TRBD1 (6 bases). Sample: PBMCs or T cells enriched from blood (not recorded which). CDR3 sequence (DNA): TGTGCCAGCAGTTTCGGTGACAGGCCTGAAAAACTGTTTTTT. Residues: CASSFGDRPEKLFF. Full variable domain (remainder filled in from reference TRBV28 and TRBJ1-4): DVKVTQSSRYLVKRTGEKVFLECVQDMDHENMFWYRQDPGLGLRLIYFSYDVKMKEKGDIPEGYSVSREKKERFSLILESASTNQTSMYLCASSFGDRPEKLFFGSGTQLSVL.